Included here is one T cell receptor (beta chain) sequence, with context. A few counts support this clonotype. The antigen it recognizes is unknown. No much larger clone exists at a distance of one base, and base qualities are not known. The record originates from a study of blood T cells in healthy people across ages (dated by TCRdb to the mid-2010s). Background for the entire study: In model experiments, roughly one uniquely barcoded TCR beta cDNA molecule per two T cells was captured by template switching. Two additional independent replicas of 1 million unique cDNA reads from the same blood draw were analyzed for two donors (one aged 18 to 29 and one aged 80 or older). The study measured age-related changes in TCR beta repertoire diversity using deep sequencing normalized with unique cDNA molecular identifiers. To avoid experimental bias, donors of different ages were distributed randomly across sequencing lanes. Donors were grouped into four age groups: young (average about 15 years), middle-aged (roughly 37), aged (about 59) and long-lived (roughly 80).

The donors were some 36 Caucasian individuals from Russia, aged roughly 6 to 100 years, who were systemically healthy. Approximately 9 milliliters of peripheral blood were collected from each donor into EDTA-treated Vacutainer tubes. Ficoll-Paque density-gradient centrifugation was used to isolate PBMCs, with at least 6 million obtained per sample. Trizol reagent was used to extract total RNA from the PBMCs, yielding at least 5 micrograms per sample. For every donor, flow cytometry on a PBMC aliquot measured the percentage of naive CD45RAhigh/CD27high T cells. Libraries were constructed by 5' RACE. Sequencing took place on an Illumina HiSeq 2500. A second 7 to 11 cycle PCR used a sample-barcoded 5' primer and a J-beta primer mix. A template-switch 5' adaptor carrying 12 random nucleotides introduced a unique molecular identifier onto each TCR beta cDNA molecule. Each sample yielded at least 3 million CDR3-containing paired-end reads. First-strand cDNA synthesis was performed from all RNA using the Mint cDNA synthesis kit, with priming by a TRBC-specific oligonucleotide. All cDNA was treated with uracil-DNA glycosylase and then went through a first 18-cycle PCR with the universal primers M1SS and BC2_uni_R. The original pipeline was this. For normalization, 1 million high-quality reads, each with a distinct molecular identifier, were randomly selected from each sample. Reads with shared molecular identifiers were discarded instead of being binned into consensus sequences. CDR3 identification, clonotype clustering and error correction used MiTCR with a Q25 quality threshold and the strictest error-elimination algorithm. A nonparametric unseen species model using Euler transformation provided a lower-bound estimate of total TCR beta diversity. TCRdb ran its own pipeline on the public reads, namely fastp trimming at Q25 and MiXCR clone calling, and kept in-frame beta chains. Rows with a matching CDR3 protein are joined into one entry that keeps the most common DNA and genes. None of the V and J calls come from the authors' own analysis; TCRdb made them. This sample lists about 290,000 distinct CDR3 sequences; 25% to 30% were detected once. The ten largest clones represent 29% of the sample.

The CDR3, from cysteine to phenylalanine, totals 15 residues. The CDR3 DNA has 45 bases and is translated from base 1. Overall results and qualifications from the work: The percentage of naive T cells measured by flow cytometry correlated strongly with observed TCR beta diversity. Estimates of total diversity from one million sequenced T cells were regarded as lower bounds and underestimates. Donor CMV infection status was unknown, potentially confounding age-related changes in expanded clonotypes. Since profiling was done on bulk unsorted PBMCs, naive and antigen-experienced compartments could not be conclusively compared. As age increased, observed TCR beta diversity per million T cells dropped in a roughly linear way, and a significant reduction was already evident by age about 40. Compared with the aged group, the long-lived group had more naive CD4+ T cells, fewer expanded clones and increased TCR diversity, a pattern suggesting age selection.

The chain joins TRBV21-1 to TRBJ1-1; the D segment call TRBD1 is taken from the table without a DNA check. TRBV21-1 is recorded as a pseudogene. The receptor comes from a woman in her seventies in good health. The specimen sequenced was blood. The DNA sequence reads TGTGCCAGCAGCTCCACCGGGACAGGGGTGACTGAAGCTTTCTTT. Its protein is CASSSTGTGVTEAFF.